In its sample, the clone carrying this TCR beta chain was seen many times. Its antigen is not identified. TCRdb reprocessed the reads via MiXCR and lists one record per CDR3 protein. This table has about 300,000 distinct CDR3 sequences, around 9.6% appearing once. Germline CDR1 reads MDHEN; CDR2 reads SYDVKM. This CDR3 is 13 amino acids long. Deletions cut 10 bases from V and 0 bases from J, with 11 bases between. The data originate from a study of T cell repertoires in cytomegalovirus infection. In the study overall: From public TCR beta signatures came an indication of both CMV infection and matching HLA type. Points from the study as a whole: Dominating the ex vivo response were TCR beta clonotypes that were CMV-specific and HLA-C-restricted. There were carriers of CMV plus the relevant HLA, and cumulative public TCR beta family frequency identified them.

The rearrangement links TRBV28 to TRBJ2-3, with TRBD1 as a possible D gene (5 bases). The specimen sequenced was PBMCs. The clonotype was recovered from a human donor in good health (CMV status not recorded). Some clones in this sample may be carry-over from other donors' samples. CDR3 DNA: TGTGCCACAAAGGGGCCAAGCACAGATACGCAGTATTTT. Translated: CATKGPSTDTQYF.